Below are 27 T cell receptor beta chains sequenced from a single sample in a study of response to subunit inactivated influenza vaccine (dated by TCRdb to the late 2010s). Library preparation was by RT-PCR. Sequenced using an Illumina HiSeq 2500. TCRdb's own reprocessing of the public reads used fastp at Q25 and MiXCR and kept productive beta chains. Every CDR3 protein is listed once, alongside the most common genes and DNA of its rows. Here the sample has roughly 170,000 distinct CDR3 sequences; roughly 8.7% occur a single time. Of the sample, 11% falls within the top ten clones. Sample: non-naive T cells sorted from PBMCs, taken on the day of vaccination. Taken with the paper, the label for cell subset or site translates to: memory T cell fraction. Source of these receptors: a middle-aged man who received an inactivated influenza vaccine. Donor details come from another sample of the same person, matched by shared clones.

The chain is built from TRBV28 and TRBJ2-7; no clear D. Per the germline V gene, CDR1 is MDHEN and CDR2 is SYDVKM. This CDR3 has 15 amino acids. Trimming stripped 2 bases from V and 0 bases from J, with 11 bases between. The CDR3 DNA sequence: TGTGCCAGCAGTTTAATTCCCTCCGGCTCCTACGAGCAGTACTTC. This encodes CASSLIPSGSYEQYF.

In this sample, this clonotype turned up a few times. This chain joins TRBV4-3 and TRBJ2-3, with TRBD2 identical over 7 bases. Germline V gives CDR1 LGHNA, CDR2 YSLEER. The CDR3 has 14 amino acids. V lost 0 bases to trimming and J lost 9 bases; unmatched junction nucleotides: 6. CDR3 DNA sequence: TGCGCCAGCAGCCAAGACCGGGAGCGGGGCACGCAGTATTTT. Translated: CASSQDRERGTQYF.

The sample holds many counts of this clonotype. This chain uses TRBV4-1 with TRBJ2-1, with 10 nucleotides matching TRBD2. With 0 bases clipped from V and 10 bases from J, the junction kept 15 bases outside the gene matches. Germline CDR1 is MGHRA and CDR2 is YSYEKL. The CDR3 extends over 18 amino acids. The CDR3 loop reads CASSQDPISGRIPREQFF. In DNA form, the CDR3 reads TGCGCCAGCAGCCAAGACCCCATTAGCGGGAGGATCCCCAGGGAGCAGTTCTTC.

This clonotype occurred a few times. This chain links TRBV18 with TRBJ1-4, with D maybe TRBD1 (6 bases). CDR3 length: 15 residues. Trimming pared 4 bases from V and 7 bases from J, leaving 16 bases between. Per germline, CDR1 KGHSH and CDR2 LQKENI. The CDR3 loop is CASSRYQGRTEKLFF. The CDR3 nucleotides are TGTGCCAGCTCACGTTACCAGGGGAGGACTGAAAAACTGTTTTTT.

This clonotype turned up a few times. The chain links TRBV29-1 to TRBJ2-1; D is uncertain. CDR3 length: 13 residues. Trimming took off 7 bases at V and 0 bases at J, with 10 bases between the two ends. Germline CDR1 SQVTM, CDR2 ANQGSEA. The CDR3 DNA is TGCAGCGCGTCGGCGAGCTCCTACAATGAGCAGTTCTTC. Its protein is CSASASSYNEQFF.

The sample holds one count of this clonotype. This chain joins TRBV28 and TRBJ2-7; 10 bases line up with TRBD2. The CDR3 spans 15 residues. From germline, CDR1 is MDHEN and CDR2 SYDVKM. CDR3 sequence reads: CVSHSGRVNSYEQYF. CDR3 DNA: TGTGTATCTCACAGCGGGAGGGTTAACTCCTACGAGCAGTACTTC.

V usage is TRBV20-1 and J usage is TRBJ2-1, with 9 bases fitting TRBD2. Unmatched junction bases numbered 9, after V lost 4 bases and J lost 2 bases. Germline CDR1 and CDR2: DFQATT and SNEGSKA (reference sequence). The CDR3 spans 16 residues. CDR3 sequence: CSAIKSGRLTYNEQFF. In DNA form, the CDR3 reads TGCAGTGCTATCAAAAGCGGGAGGCTCACCTACAATGAGCAGTTCTTC.

The V gene is TRBV24-1, the J gene TRBJ2-3, with 9 bases fitting TRBD1. Germline trimming cut 2 bases from V and 4 bases from J; bases unmatched to any gene: 6. CDR3 size: 16 residues. Germline V gene lookup returns CDR1 KGHDR and CDR2 SFDVKD. The CDR3 loop is CATSDSGTGFADTQYF. The CDR3 bases are TGTGCCACCAGTGATTCCGGGACAGGGTTCGCAGATACGCAGTATTTT.

The chain recombines TRBV6-1 with TRBJ2-5; D unresolved. CDR3 length: 18 amino acids. Trimming pared 1 base from V and 5 bases from J, leaving 23 bases between. Germline V CDR1 and CDR2: MNHNS, SASEGT. The CDR3 DNA is TGTGCCAGCAGTGAAGGGTCCCTACGCAGAGTACTTACGGAGACCCAGTACTTC. Residues: CASSEGSLRRVLTETQYF.

This clonotype was counted a few times. V usage is TRBV11-2 and J usage is TRBJ2-1; D remains unclear. The CDR3 is 15 amino acids. Germline CDR1 SGHAT, CDR2 FQNNGV. Trimming removed 4 bases from V and 5 bases from J, with 15 bases in between. The CDR3 spells CASSYVWGSDNEQFF. In DNA form, the CDR3 reads TGTGCCAGCAGCTACGTTTGGGGTTCGGACAATGAGCAGTTCTTC.

The chain links TRBV9 to TRBJ1-3; D is uncertain. CDR3 length: 15 amino acids. V lost 3 bases to trimming and J lost 0 bases, with 10 bases between them. Germline V lookup: CDR1 SGDLS, CDR2 YYNGEE. DNA of the CDR3: TGTGCCAGCAGCGGGCTAAGGACCTCTGGAAACACCATATATTTT. This sequence encodes CASSGLRTSGNTIYF.

CDR3 residues: CSARDLQGVQPQHF. In DNA form, the CDR3 reads TGCAGTGCTAGAGATTTGCAAGGGGTCCAGCCCCAGCATTTT. V and J are TRBV20-1 and TRBJ1-5; the D gene is possibly TRBD1 (5 bases). Germline V lookup: CDR1 DFQATT, CDR2 SNEGSKA (reference sequence). V dropped 0 bases and J dropped 7 bases, with 13 bases sitting between them. The CDR3 is 14 amino acids.

The chain carries TRBV19 and TRBJ2-1; 10 bases align to TRBD2. Germline trimming cut 3 bases from V and 6 bases from J; bases unmatched to any gene: 8. This CDR3 has 16 amino acids. Germline CDR1 reads LNHDA; CDR2 reads SQIVND (reference sequence). The CDR3 loop reads CASSIRAGGPSNEQFF. CDR3 nucleotide sequence: TGTGCCAGTAGTATTCGAGCGGGGGGGCCCAGCAATGAGCAGTTCTTC.

This sequence joins TRBV7-3 and TRBJ2-6, with 14 nucleotides matching TRBD2. Germline-derived CDR1 and CDR2 are SGHTA and FQGTGA. J was trimmed by 4 bases and V by 6 bases; bases with no gene match: 11. This CDR3 contains 19 residues. CDR3 amino acids: CASSTHGLAGGEGANVLTF. DNA for the CDR3: TGTGCCAGCAGTACCCACGGACTAGCGGGAGGAGAGGGGGCCAACGTCCTGACTTTC.

The chain couples TRBV12-3 or TRBV12-4 to TRBJ2-2; D unclear. The CDR3 length is 12 residues. Trimming removed 7 bases from V and 3 bases from J, with 6 bases in between. The CDR3 nucleotides read TGTGCCAGCACTCTCTACACCGGGGAGCTGTTTTTT. Encoded protein: CASTLYTGELFF.

This clonotype was observed many times. The J gene is TRBJ2-2, the V gene TRBV24-1; D is unresolved. This CDR3 spans 16 amino acids. The V gene's germline CDR1 is KGHDR and CDR2 SFDVKD. V lost 5 bases to trimming and J lost 1 base, with 13 bases between them. The CDR3 is CATSVTGLGNTGELFF. The CDR3 DNA reads TGTGCCACCAGTGTTACGGGTCTCGGGAACACCGGGGAGCTGTTTTTT.

This chain uses TRBV7-6 with TRBJ2-7; tentatively, D is TRBD1 (6 bases). V dropped 4 bases and J dropped 0 bases, with 10 bases sitting between them. Germline CDR1 reads SGHVS; CDR2 reads FNYEAQ. The length of the CDR3 is 14 residues. CDR3 in amino acids: CASSSLTGSYEQYF. The CDR3 DNA reads TGTGCCAGCAGCTCGTTGACAGGCTCCTACGAGCAGTACTTC.

This sequence joins TRBV10-3 and TRBJ2-1; D unresolved. V dropped 6 bases and J dropped 10 bases, with 13 bases sitting between them. This CDR3 region has 12 residues. From germline, CDR1 is ENHRY and CDR2 SYGVKD. The CDR3 loop reads CAISGPGNEQFF. The CDR3 coding sequence is TGTGCCATCAGCGGGCCTGGCAACGAGCAGTTCTTC.

This clonotype was counted ten times or more. The CDR3 DNA is TGCGCCAGCAGCCCGGACCAGGGTTCAGGATCGCAGTATTTT. Translating gives CASSPDQGSGSQYF. The chain joins TRBV5-1 to TRBJ2-3, with D tentatively TRBD1 (5 bases). CDR1 is SGHRS, CDR2 YFSETQ, per germline. This CDR3 has 14 residues. The V gene lost 4 bases and the J gene lost 10 bases, with 19 bases spanning the gap.

There are many counts of this clonotype. The J gene is TRBJ2-7, the V gene TRBV7-8; TRBD1 might be the D (5 bases). Germline CDR1 reads SGHVS; CDR2 reads FQNEAQ. V was pared by 5 bases and J by 3 bases, with 11 bases between. The length of the CDR3 is 13 residues. CDR3 in amino acids: CASSVQQGYEQYF. The DNA for the CDR3 is TGTGCCAGCAGCGTACAGCAGGGCTACGAGCAGTACTTC. Looking up the rest from reference TRBV7-8 and TRBJ2-7 gives the full variable domain: GAGVSQSPRYKVAKRGQDVALRCDPISGHVSLFWYQQALGQGPEFLTYFQNEAQLDKSGLPSDRFFAERPEGSVSTLKIQRTQQEDSAVYLCASSVQQGYEQYFGPGTRLTVT.

The sample holds many counts of this clonotype. The chain combines TRBV20-1 with TRBJ2-7; 9 bases align to TRBD2. The germline CDR1 and CDR2 sequences are DFQATT and SNEGSKA (reference sequence). The CDR3 consists of 14 residues. Trimming removed 1 base from V and 4 bases from J; junction bases left unmatched: 5. The CDR3 DNA is TGCAGTGCTAGAGCCGGGACTAGCTCGTACGAGCAGTACTTC. It is translated as CSARAGTSSYEQYF.

The table lists this clonotype with many counts. The chain couples TRBV7-2 to TRBJ2-3; D might be TRBD2 (6 bases). CDR1 and CDR2 from the germline V gene are SGHTA and FQGNSA. Trimming removed 1 base from V and 8 bases from J, with 10 bases in between. This CDR3 region has 13 residues. The CDR3 DNA follows: TGTGCCAGCAGCTTAGATTTGGGAGGTACGCAGTATTTT. Amino acids: CASSLDLGGTQYF.

This clonotype was counted at least ten times. This rearrangement joins TRBV10-3 to TRBJ2-3, with 8 nucleotides matching TRBD2. The length of the CDR3 is 15 residues. Germline V gene data show CDR1 as ENHRY and CDR2 as SYGVKD. V shed 7 bases, J shed 0 bases, and the junction held 6 bases outside the gene matches. CDR3 region: CAINPGGISTDTQYF. In DNA, the CDR3 is TGTGCCATCAATCCGGGAGGGATTAGCACAGATACGCAGTATTTT.

On this clonotype: The junction shows a germline mismatch at one end, possibly a read error. The J gene is TRBJ2-2, the V gene TRBV7-8; D perhaps matches TRBD2 (5 bases). From germline, CDR1 is SGHVS and CDR2 FQNEAQ. The CDR3 runs 14 residues. CDR3 sequence (DNA): TGTGCTAGCAGCTCACCGACTACACCCGGGGAGCTGTTTTTT. It encodes CASSSPTTPGELFF.

This clonotype turned up a few times. The V and J genes are TRBV5-6 and TRBJ2-1; 10 bases align to TRBD2. Germline CDR1 is SGHDT and CDR2 is YYEEEE. With 2 bases clipped from V and 8 bases from J, the junction kept 13 bases outside the gene matches. This CDR3 comprises 17 residues. CDR3 amino acids: CASSLNVAGGRGDEQFF. The CDR3 bases are TGTGCCAGCAGCTTAAACGTAGCGGGGGGCCGCGGGGATGAGCAGTTCTTC.

This chain links TRBV6-1 with TRBJ1-3; D gene ambiguous. This CDR3 is 13 amino acids long. Trimming left V 6 bases short and J 3 bases short, with 9 bases between. Germline CDR1 and CDR2: MNHNS and SASEGT. CDR3 residues: CASSPYYGNTIYF. DNA for the CDR3: TGTGCCAGCAGCCCCTACTATGGAAACACCATATATTTT.

The rearrangement joins TRBV5-4 to TRBJ2-7; TRBD1 might be the D (6 bases). The CDR3 spans 13 residues. V was pared by 4 bases and J by 3 bases, with 11 bases between. Germline V gene sequence: CDR1 SGHNT, CDR2 YYREEE (reference sequence). CDR3 protein: CASSEGQLYEQYF. In nucleotides, the CDR3 is TGTGCCAGCAGCGAGGGACAACTCTACGAGCAGTACTTC.